Presented here are 17 T cell receptor beta chains from one specimen sequenced in a study of glioma-infiltrating T cells. TCR alpha and beta CDR3 regions were amplified from RNA using iRepertoire nested multiplex PCR. TCRdb called the multiplex PCR reads again in MiXCR, with one record for every CDR3 protein. The sample yields 150,000 to 200,000 distinct CDR3 sequences, 32% seen once. What was sequenced was glioma tissue, nonneoplastic brain tissue, or PBMCs (not recorded which). These receptors all stem from a human donor with low-grade glioma or glioblastoma, undergoing nonglioma brain surgery, or in good health (not recorded which).

A remark on this clonotype: Since a much larger clone is just one base distant, this may be a read error. This sequence joins TRBV7-6 and TRBJ2-3, with a tentative D call TRBD1 (6 bases). Germline CDR1 reads SGHVS; CDR2 reads FNYEAQ. The CDR3 runs to 16 residues. V was clipped by 5 bases and J by 2 bases, with 17 bases between them. The CDR3 loop is CASSHRSGHLTDTQYF. CDR3 coding DNA: TGTGCCAGCAGCCATAGATCGGGACACCTCACAGATACGCAGTATTTT.

This clonotype was seen many times. The chain has TRBV7-2 and TRBJ2-7; 9 nucleotides line up with TRBD2. The V and J ends lost 8 bases and 6 bases, in that order; junction bases with no gene match: 11. CDR3 size: 14 residues. Germline V gene sequence: CDR1 SGHTA, CDR2 FQGNSA. The CDR3 loop reads CASQSTSGLREQYF. In nucleotides, the CDR3 is TGTGCCAGCCAAAGTACTAGCGGGCTTCGCGAGCAGTACTTC.

On this clonotype: A much larger clone lies one base from this, so it may be a read error. The chain recombines TRBV7-6 with TRBJ2-1, with 14 bases lining up with TRBD2. The CDR3 spans 15 residues. CDR1 is SGHVS, CDR2 FNYEAQ, per germline. CDR3 DNA: TGTGCCAGCACCTCGGGACTAGCGGGAGAGGGTGAGCGGTTCTTC. Translated: CASTSGLAGEGERFF.

Regarding this clonotype: At one boundary the junction diverges from the germline segment, which might be a read error. This sequence joins TRBV3-1 and TRBJ2-7; TRBD2 agrees at 8 bases. The germline CDR1 and CDR2 sequences are LGHDT and YNNKEL (reference sequence). CDR3 length equals 16 residues. The CDR3 loop is CARSQDLAGGRREQYF. The CDR3 nucleotides are TGTGCCCGCAGCCAAGACCTAGCGGGCGGTCGGCGGGAGCAGTACTTC.

To note about this clonotype: A single base separates this from a much larger clone, so it may be a read error. V usage is TRBV5-4 and J usage is TRBJ1-1, with D possibly matching TRBD1 (6 bases). The CDR3 extends over 15 amino acids. CDR1 and CDR2 (germline): SGHNT, YYREEE (reference sequence). The CDR3 protein is CASSPTGTYNAEALF. The CDR3 DNA sequence: TGTGCCAGCAGCCCCACCGGGACATATAACGCTGAAGCTTTATTT.

This clonotype appeared many times. This chain links TRBV18 with TRBJ1-1; 9 bases fit TRBD1. Germline V gene lookup returns CDR1 KGHSH and CDR2 LQKENI. J was trimmed by 6 bases and V by 6 bases; bases with no gene match: 11. The CDR3 is 15 residues long. The CDR3 protein is CASSRTGGAGAEAFF. The CDR3 DNA reads as TGTGCCAGCTCCAGAACAGGGGGCGCGGGGGCTGAAGCTTTCTTT.

This clonotype has a count of ten or more. This chain joins TRBV6-2 or TRBV6-3 and TRBJ1-5; D perhaps matches TRBD1 (5 bases). Between the trimmed V and J ends, which lost 5 bases and 6 bases, there was a span of 11 bases. Germline loops: CDR1 MNHEY, CDR2 SVGEGT. There are 13 residues in the CDR3. This CDR3 is CASSNDGAQPQHF. In nucleotides, the CDR3 is TGTGCCAGCAGTAACGACGGGGCTCAGCCCCAGCATTTT.

Regarding this clonotype: A much larger clone differs from this one at a single base, so this may be a read error. V usage is TRBV2 and J usage is TRBJ2-1; 8 positions match TRBD2. Germline CDR1 and CDR2: SNHLY and FYNNEI. CDR3 length equals 14 residues. The CDR3 DNA sequence: TGTGCCAGCAAATTTGATCTAGCGGGCAATGAGCAGCTCTTC. Protein: CASKFDLAGNEQLF. The whole variable domain, filled in from reference TRBV2 and TRBJ2-1, reads EPEVTQTPSHQVTQMGQEVILRCVPISNHLYFYWYRQILGQKVEFLVSFYNNEISEKSEIFDDQFSVERPDGSNFTLKIRSTKLEDSAMYFCASKFDLAGNEQLFGPGTRLTVL.

This clonotype appeared many times. The gene calls are TRBV7-6 and TRBJ2-1; 9 bases match TRBD2. This CDR3 comprises 17 residues. Unmatched junction bases numbered 8, after V lost 5 bases and J lost 0 bases. Looked up from germline, CDR1 is SGHVS and CDR2 is FNYEAQ. Here the CDR3 reads CASSQTLAGSSYNEQFF. CDR3 nucleotides: TGTGCCAGCAGCCAGACCCTAGCGGGAAGCTCCTACAATGAGCAGTTCTTC.

This clonotype has just a few counts. V gene TRBV29-1 combines with J gene TRBJ2-7; the D gene could be TRBD1 or TRBD2 (5 bases each). Germline V gene sequence: CDR1 SQVTM, CDR2 ANQGSEA. The length of the CDR3 is 13 residues. Deletions cut 1 base from V and 6 bases from J, with 13 bases between. The CDR3 protein is CSVEGAAGTEQYF. The CDR3 region has the DNA TGCAGCGTTGAAGGAGCGGCAGGGACCGAGCAGTACTTC.

This clonotype occurred many times. J is TRBJ2-5 and V is TRBV7-2; the D gene is possibly TRBD2 (5 bases). The CDR3 extends over 15 amino acids. The V gene's germline CDR1 is SGHTA and CDR2 FQGNSA. The ends were cut back, 5 bases at V and 4 bases at J, with 17 bases in the middle. The CDR3 protein is CASSKSPGKRETQYF. As DNA, the CDR3 is TGTGCCAGCAGCAAGTCCCCCGGGAAAAGAGAGACCCAGTACTTC.

The chain is built from TRBV13 and TRBJ2-3; weak D call: TRBD2 (6 bases). The CDR3 runs to 16 residues. V lost 2 bases, J lost 3 bases, and 15 bases lay in between. Germline CDR1 is PRHDT and CDR2 is FYEKMQ (reference sequence). As DNA, the CDR3 is TGTGCCAGCAGCTTATACAACGGGAGAGGAACAGATACGCAGTATTTT. Encoded protein: CASSLYNGRGTDTQYF.

The table lists this clonotype with many counts. The rearrangement links TRBV6-5 to TRBJ1-5; a possible D gene is TRBD1 (6 bases). Germline V gene sequence: CDR1 MNHEY, CDR2 SVGAGI. V was cut by 0 bases and J by 5 bases, with 8 bases left in between. CDR3 length: 14 amino acids. The DNA for the CDR3 is TGTGCCAGCAGTTACTCGGAGGGGGATCAGCCCCAGCATTTT. Protein: CASSYSEGDQPQHF.

This clonotype was seen ten or more times. The gene calls are TRBV29-1 and TRBJ2-7, with D possibly being TRBD2 (6 bases). Trimming shortened V by 3 bases and J by 4 bases, and 13 bases separated the two germline ends. This CDR3 has 13 residues. Germline V gene sequence: CDR1 SQVTM, CDR2 ANQGSEA. CDR3 residues: CSVDEAGTYEQYF. The CDR3 DNA reads as TGCAGCGTTGACGAGGCGGGGACTTACGAGCAGTACTTC.

This clonotype was seen at least ten times. This chain connects TRBV15 to TRBJ1-5; 8 positions agree with TRBD1. The CDR3 consists of 18 residues. V gave up 3 bases and J gave up 0 bases; unmatched junction bases: 10. The germline V gene encodes CDR1 LNHNV and CDR2 YYDKDF (reference sequence). The chain's CDR3 is CATSRVTDRDYSNQPQHF. In DNA, the CDR3 is TGTGCCACCAGCAGGGTAACGGACAGGGACTATAGCAATCAGCCCCAGCATTTT.

This clonotype occurred once. The chain employs TRBV29-1 and TRBJ1-1, with D perhaps TRBD1 (6 bases). The V and J ends lost 7 bases and 10 bases respectively, with 13 bases between them. Germline loops: CDR1 SQVTM, CDR2 ANQGSEA. CDR3 length: 10 amino acids. As DNA, the CDR3 is TGCAGCGCGGTTGTGGGGGCAGCTTTCTTT. Protein: CSAVVGAAFF.

This clonotype was seen many times. CDR3 amino acids: CASALSGTGSYEQYF. The CDR3, as DNA: TGTGCCAGTGCCCTTTCTGGGACAGGGTCCTACGAGCAGTACTTC. The V call is TRBV19, the J call TRBJ2-7; 9 nucleotides match TRBD1. The CDR3 has 15 residues. Germline CDR1 and CDR2: LNHDA and SQIVND (reference sequence). Trimming at V came to 8 bases and at J to 1 base, leaving 9 bases not matched to a gene.